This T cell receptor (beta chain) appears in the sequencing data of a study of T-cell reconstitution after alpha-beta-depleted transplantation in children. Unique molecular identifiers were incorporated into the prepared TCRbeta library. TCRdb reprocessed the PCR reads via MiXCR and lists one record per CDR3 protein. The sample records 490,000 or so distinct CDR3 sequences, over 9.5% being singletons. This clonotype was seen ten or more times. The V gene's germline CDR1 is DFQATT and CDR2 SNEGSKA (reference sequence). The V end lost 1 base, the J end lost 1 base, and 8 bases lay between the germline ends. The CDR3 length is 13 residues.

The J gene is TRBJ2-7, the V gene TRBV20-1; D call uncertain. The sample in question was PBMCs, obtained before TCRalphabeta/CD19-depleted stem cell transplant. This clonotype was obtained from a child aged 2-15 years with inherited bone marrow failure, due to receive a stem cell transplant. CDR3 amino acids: CSARGADSYEQYF. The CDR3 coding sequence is TGCAGTGCTAGAGGGGCGGATTCCTACGAGCAGTACTTC.